The rows below give T cell receptor beta chains drawn from one sample of a study of T cell repertoires in cytomegalovirus infection. Each CDR3 protein gets one entry after TCRdb re-called the reads with MiXCR. There are approximately 700,000 distinct CDR3 sequences in the sample; 35% to 45% occur only once, and 2.5% to 3.5% lies in the top ten. Sequenced: PBMCs. The receptors shown here come from a human donor in good health (CMV status not recorded). Some clones in this sample may be carry-over from other donors' samples. CDR3s include the opening cysteine and the closing phenylalanine or tryptophan. The D gene is left open where the match is weak. Clone size is stated in some rows and not others, as once, few, many or a class when expanded.

CDR3,DNA,J,D,length,size,V
CASSLTGGRNEQFF,TGTGCCAGCAGCTTAACCGGGGGGAGGAATGAGCAGTTCTTC,TRBJ2-1,TRBD2,14,many,TRBV7-3
CASSQTGQGTDTQYF,TGTGCCAGCAGCCAAACGGGACAGGGGACAGATACGCAGTATTTT,TRBJ2-3,TRBD1,15,.,TRBV5-6
CASSVGQEKRQYF,TGTGCCAGCAGTGTCGGACAGGAGAAAAGGCAGTACTTC,TRBJ2-7,TRBD1,13,.,TRBV28
CASSYKSGGLYGYTF,TGTGCCAGCAGTTACAAGTCAGGGGGCCTCTATGGCTACACCTTC,TRBJ1-2,TRBD1,15,.,TRBV6-5
CASSLVQGGVTSGYTF,TGTGCCAGCAGCTTAGTACAGGGAGGCGTAACGTCTGGCTACACCTTC,TRBJ1-2,.,16,few,TRBV7-6
CASSENRSGLDYTF,TGTGCCAGCAGTGAAAATCGAAGTGGGTTGGACTACACCTTC,TRBJ1-2,.,14,few,TRBV2
CASSLAHRTGADTQYF,TGTGCCAGCAGCTTAGCGCATCGGACAGGGGCAGATACGCAGTATTTT,TRBJ2-3,TRBD1,16,.,TRBV7-2
CASSTPDRVRTDTQYF,TGTGCCAGCAGTACTCCGGACAGGGTTAGAACAGATACGCAGTATTTT,TRBJ2-3,TRBD1,16,once,TRBV2
CSVGAGHEKLFF,TGCAGCGTAGGGGCAGGGCACGAAAAACTGTTTTTT,TRBJ1-4,.,12,once,TRBV29-1
CASSSLQGLINIQYF,TGTGCCAGCAGCTCACTACAGGGGCTGATAAACATTCAGTACTTC,TRBJ2-4,TRBD1,15,.,TRBV28
CASSFGTGPEKLFF,TGTGCCAGCAGTTTCGGGACAGGGCCTGAAAAACTGTTTTTT,TRBJ1-4,TRBD1,14,.,TRBV12-3/TRBV12-4
CASMGEGRHTF,TGTGCCAGCATGGGGGAGGGGAGGCACACCTTC,TRBJ1-2,.,11,few,TRBV25-1
CASSFRTSGGVYNEQFF,TGTGCCAGCAGTTTTCGGACTAGCGGGGGGGTCTACAATGAGCAGTTCTTC,TRBJ2-1,TRBD2,17,few,TRBV27
CASSKGQTLASEAFF,TGTGCCAGCAGTAAAGGACAGACCTTGGCCTCTGAAGCTTTCTTT,TRBJ1-1,.,15,few,TRBV12-3/TRBV12-4
CASSLVNFRGYTF,TGTGCCAGCAGCTTAGTAAATTTCCGTGGCTACACCTTC,TRBJ1-2,.,13,.,TRBV7-9
CASSFGTGGGNQPQHF,TGTGCCAGCAGTTTTGGGACAGGGGGGGGTAATCAGCCCCAGCATTTT,TRBJ1-5,TRBD1,16,many,TRBV12-3/TRBV12-4
CASSLEGGSSTVEQFF,TGTGCCAGCAGCTTAGAGGGAGGGAGCTCAACGGTTGAGCAGTTCTTC,TRBJ2-1,TRBD2,16,few,TRBV7-9
CSARVAGDTDTQYF,TGCAGTGCTAGAGTCGCGGGGGACACAGATACGCAGTATTTT,TRBJ2-3,TRBD2,14,.,TRBV20-1
CASRPDREGTETQYF,TGTGCCAGCAGACCAGACAGGGAAGGGACGGAGACCCAGTACTTC,TRBJ2-5,TRBD1,15,.,TRBV6-5
CASSLTVLNEQFF,TGTGCCAGCAGCTTAACGGTGCTTAATGAGCAGTTCTTC,TRBJ2-1,.,13,many,TRBV7-2
CASSLEDSRTDTQYF,TGTGCCAGCAGTCTCGAGGACTCCCGCACAGATACGCAGTATTTT,TRBJ2-3,.,15,many,TRBV7-2
CSGGSHSYEQYF,TGCAGTGGAGGATCACACTCCTACGAGCAGTACTTC,TRBJ2-7,.,12,.,TRBV20-1
CASSLFSGWSYEQYF,TGTGCCAGCAGCTTATTTTCAGGGTGGTCCTACGAGCAGTACTTC,TRBJ2-7,.,15,.,TRBV7-8
CASSLGAVVNSPLHF,TGTGCCAGCAGCCTCGGGGCCGTTGTTAATTCACCCCTCCACTTT,TRBJ1-6,.,15,.,TRBV27
CSAPRETQYF,TGCAGTGCGCCCAGAGAGACCCAGTACTTC,TRBJ2-5,.,10,many,TRBV20-1
CARRGLNTGELIF,TGTGCCCGCAGGGGCCTGAACACCGGGGAGCTGATTTTT,TRBJ2-2,.,13,.,TRBV6-1
CASVGRGWGYTF,TGTGCCAGCGTTGGGCGGGGATGGGGCTACACCTTC,TRBJ1-2,.,12,few,TRBV12-3/TRBV12-4
CSARDRPGSNYGYTF,TGCAGTGCTAGAGATCGGCCAGGGTCTAACTATGGCTACACCTTC,TRBJ1-2,.,15,few,TRBV20-1
CASSPPDSRTYF,TGTGCCAGCAGTCCCCCGGACAGCAGGACGTACTTC,TRBJ2-5,.,12,.,TRBV12-3/TRBV12-4
CASSQEGNEQFF,TGCGCCAGCAGCCAAGAAGGGAATGAGCAGTTCTTC,TRBJ2-1,.,12,few,TRBV4-1
CASSQRTLAGYNEQFF,TGTGCCAGCAGTCAAAGGACACTAGCGGGGTACAATGAGCAGTTCTTC,TRBJ2-1,TRBD2,16,.,TRBV14